Listed below are T cell receptor beta chains from one sample, sequenced in a study of cytomegalovirus exposure and HLA in healthy donors. The method was immunoSEQ multiplex PCR; TCRdb's version includes in-frame clones alone and lacks a portion of them. The table lists about 200,000 clones, with roughly 1.2% in the top ten. The sequencing input was PBMCs. These receptor sequences come from a girl between 2 and 10 years old in good health and CMV-seropositive. Each CDR3 is given with its conserved first and last residue. Each record gives: CDR3 DNA, CDR3 protein, D gene, V gene, J gene. A D gene is named only where the DNA matches it firmly.

CDR3 DNA: TGTGCCAGCAGTGAAGCCAGTAGCGGGAGTTTCTACAATGAGCAGTTCTTC; CDR3 protein: CASSEASSGSFYNEQFF; D gene: TRBD2; V gene: TRBV2; J gene: TRBJ2-1
CDR3 DNA: TGTGCCAGCAGTTACTCCAGGGACTCCAGCTACGAGCAGTACTTC; CDR3 protein: CASSYSRDSSYEQYF; D gene: NA; V gene: TRBV6-5; J gene: TRBJ2-7
CDR3 DNA: TGTGCCAGCAGAGGGACAGGTAGTGGAAACACCATATATTTT; CDR3 protein: CASRGTGSGNTIYF; D gene: TRBD1; V gene: TRBV6-1; J gene: TRBJ1-3
CDR3 DNA: TGTGCCAGCAGAGTGGGGGACAGGGAAGTTGTCACTGAAGCTTTCTTT; CDR3 protein: CASRVGDREVVTEAFF; D gene: TRBD1; V gene: TRBV28; J gene: TRBJ1-1
CDR3 DNA: TGTGCCAGTACCAGCGGGAGTTCCTACAATGAGCAGTTCTTC; CDR3 protein: CASTSGSSYNEQFF; D gene: TRBD2; V gene: TRBV19; J gene: TRBJ2-1
CDR3 DNA: TGTGCCAGCAGCCCCCACGACAGGGCCTCCTACGAGCAGTACTTC; CDR3 protein: CASSPHDRASYEQYF; D gene: TRBD1; V gene: TRBV7-9; J gene: TRBJ2-7
CDR3 DNA: TGTGCCAGCAGCTTTGGGAGCAGGGGCACTGGAAACACCATATATTTT; CDR3 protein: CASSFGSRGTGNTIYF; D gene: NA; V gene: TRBV7-9; J gene: TRBJ1-3
CDR3 DNA: TGTGCCAGCAGCCCAGGGACAAGAGGAGATCAGCCCCAGCATTTT; CDR3 protein: CASSPGTRGDQPQHF; D gene: NA; V gene: TRBV11-2; J gene: TRBJ1-5
CDR3 DNA: TGTGCCAGCAGCTTAAACAGGGAGACCGGGGAGCTGTTTTTT; CDR3 protein: CASSLNRETGELFF; D gene: NA; V gene: TRBV7-9; J gene: TRBJ2-2
CDR3 DNA: TGTGCCAGCAGCTTGGCAGGGGCGCGGAACACTGAAGCTTTCTTT; CDR3 protein: CASSLAGARNTEAFF; D gene: NA; V gene: TRBV5-4; J gene: TRBJ1-1
CDR3 DNA: TGTGCCAGCGGACCCCGGGGGAGACCGGAAGCTTTCTTT; CDR3 protein: CASGPRGRPEAFF; D gene: NA; V gene: TRBV5-4; J gene: TRBJ1-1
CDR3 DNA: TGCGCCAGCAGTCTCCCACTAGCGGAGCCTTACAATGAGCAGTTCTTC; CDR3 protein: CASSLPLAEPYNEQFF; D gene: TRBD2; V gene: TRBV5-1; J gene: TRBJ2-1
CDR3 DNA: TGTGCCAGCAGCCCGGAGGGGGGGGCAGGCGGTACGCAGTATTTT; CDR3 protein: CASSPEGGAGGTQYF; D gene: NA; V gene: TRBV11-3; J gene: TRBJ2-3
CDR3 DNA: TGTGCCAGCTCACCAGGGGAGGGGCACAATCAGCCCCAGCATTTT; CDR3 protein: CASSPGEGHNQPQHF; D gene: NA; V gene: TRBV18; J gene: TRBJ1-5
CDR3 DNA: TGCGCCAGCAGCCAAGAAAGGGGCCGCTACGAGCAGTACTTC; CDR3 protein: CASSQERGRYEQYF; D gene: NA; V gene: TRBV4-1; J gene: TRBJ2-7
CDR3 DNA: TGTGCCAGCAGCTCGCATCCGGGACAGGGTATCACAGATACGCAGTATTTT; CDR3 protein: CASSSHPGQGITDTQYF; D gene: TRBD1; V gene: TRBV7-3; J gene: TRBJ2-3
CDR3 DNA: TGTGCCAGCAGCTATGGTGGGCTAGCGGGAGTGGATGAGCAGTTCTTC; CDR3 protein: CASSYGGLAGVDEQFF; D gene: TRBD2; V gene: TRBV5-4; J gene: TRBJ2-1
CDR3 DNA: TGCAGTGCCCGGACTAGCTCTGAGCAGTTCTTC; CDR3 protein: CSARTSSEQFF; D gene: TRBD2; V gene: TRBV20-1; J gene: TRBJ2-1
CDR3 DNA: TGTGCCAGTAGTATAGGTCGTGGGGGGGGCGGACAGCCCCAGCATTTT; CDR3 protein: CASSIGRGGGGQPQHF; D gene: NA; V gene: TRBV19; J gene: TRBJ1-5
CDR3 DNA: TGTGCCAGCAGCCCCAAGCGCAATCAGCCCCAGCATTTT; CDR3 protein: CASSPKRNQPQHF; D gene: NA; V gene: TRBV27; J gene: TRBJ1-5
CDR3 DNA: TGTGCCAGCAGTTTATATGCAGGGGGGACGACTGAAGCTTTCTTT; CDR3 protein: CASSLYAGGTTEAFF; D gene: TRBD1; V gene: TRBV28; J gene: TRBJ1-1
CDR3 DNA: TGTGCCAGCAGTTTATCCTCACGAGCGGAAGCTTTCTTT; CDR3 protein: CASSLSSRAEAFF; D gene: NA; V gene: TRBV28; J gene: TRBJ1-1
CDR3 DNA: TGTGCCAGCAGTGACTTAACAGGGGGGGCCGGGGAGCTGTTTTTT; CDR3 protein: CASSDLTGGAGELFF; D gene: NA; V gene: TRBV6-1; J gene: TRBJ2-2
CDR3 DNA: TGTGCCAGCAGCAGACTAGCGGGAATGGATGAGCAGTTCTTC; CDR3 protein: CASSRLAGMDEQFF; D gene: TRBD2; V gene: TRBV27; J gene: TRBJ2-1
CDR3 DNA: TGTGCCAGCCAGCCCCGTAGCGGGGTCGACAATGAGCAGTTCTTC; CDR3 protein: CASQPRSGVDNEQFF; D gene: TRBD2; V gene: TRBV7-9; J gene: TRBJ2-1
CDR3 DNA: TGCACCAGCAGCCAAGGCCCCCTAGCGGGGCTCTACGAGCAGTACTTC; CDR3 protein: CTSSQGPLAGLYEQYF; D gene: NA; V gene: TRBV1; J gene: TRBJ2-7
CDR3 DNA: TGTGCCAGCAGTGCGGACAGGGGGGATCAGCCCCAGCATTTT; CDR3 protein: CASSADRGDQPQHF; D gene: TRBD1; V gene: TRBV6-6; J gene: TRBJ1-5
CDR3 DNA: TGTGCCAGCAGCTTAGGCAGGGTTCAGCCCCAGCATTTT; CDR3 protein: CASSLGRVQPQHF; D gene: NA; V gene: TRBV7-8; J gene: TRBJ1-5
CDR3 DNA: TGTGCCAGCAGCTTAGCGCGGGTCCTCTCCTACGAGCAGTACTTC; CDR3 protein: CASSLARVLSYEQYF; D gene: NA; V gene: TRBV7-9; J gene: TRBJ2-7
CDR3 DNA: TGTGCCAGCAGCTCGGGCGCCGGGACAGGGGCCGGGGAGCTGTTTTTT; CDR3 protein: CASSSGAGTGAGELFF; D gene: TRBD1; V gene: TRBV7-6; J gene: TRBJ2-2
CDR3 DNA: TGCGCCAGCAGCAAAGAAGGGGGACAGGTTCTCGTAAAACTGTTTTTT; CDR3 protein: CASSKEGGQVLVKLFF; D gene: TRBD1; V gene: TRBV4-1; J gene: TRBJ1-4
CDR3 DNA: TGTGCCAGCAGTTCGGTGGGAGCCGGCAGGGGAAAGGGCAGTAACTATGGCTACACCTTC; CDR3 protein: CASSSVGAGRGKGSNYGYTF; D gene: NA; V gene: TRBV28; J gene: TRBJ1-2